This record covers a single T cell receptor beta chain. Sequence at one end of the junction differs from germline and may be a read error. This sample is part of a study of T cells in Graves' hyperthyroidism and ophthalmopathy. TCR beta CDR3 regions were amplified from RNA. HTBI primers were the set used in a first-round RT-PCR of the TCR CDR3. TCRdb reprocessed the multiplex PCR reads with MiXCR, giving one entry per CDR3 protein. The profile shows fewer than 450,000 distinct CDR3 sequences, about a sixth of them singletons. Germline V gene lookup returns CDR1 LNHDA and CDR2 SQIVND (reference sequence). The CDR3 runs 15 residues.

The sample consisted of blood. This sequence originates from a woman aged 25 to 39 with Graves' hyperthyroidism that later progressed to Graves' ophthalmopathy. The chain employs TRBV19 and TRBJ1-3, with 8 bases aligning to TRBD1. CDR3 loop: CASSASGGTGNAIYF. DNA of the CDR3: TGTGCCAGTAGTGCCTCAGGGGGCACTGGAAACGCCATATATTTT.